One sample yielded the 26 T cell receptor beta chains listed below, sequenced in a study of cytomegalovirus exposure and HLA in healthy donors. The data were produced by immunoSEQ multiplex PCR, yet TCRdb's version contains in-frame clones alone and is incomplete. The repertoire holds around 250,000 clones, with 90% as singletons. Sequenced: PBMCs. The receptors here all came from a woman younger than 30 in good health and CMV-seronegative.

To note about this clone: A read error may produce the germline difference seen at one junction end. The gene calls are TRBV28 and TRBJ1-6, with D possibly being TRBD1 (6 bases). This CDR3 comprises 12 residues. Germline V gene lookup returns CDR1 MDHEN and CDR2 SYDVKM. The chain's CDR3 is CATSTGLTPLHF. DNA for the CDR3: TGTGCCACCAGTACAGGGCTTACACCCCTCCACTTT.

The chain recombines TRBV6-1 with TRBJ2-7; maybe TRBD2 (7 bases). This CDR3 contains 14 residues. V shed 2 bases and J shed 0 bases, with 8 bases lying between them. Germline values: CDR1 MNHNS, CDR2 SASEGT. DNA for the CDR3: TGTGCCAGCAGTGAACGGGGGGCCTCCTACGAGCAGTACGTC. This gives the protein CASSERGASYEQYV.

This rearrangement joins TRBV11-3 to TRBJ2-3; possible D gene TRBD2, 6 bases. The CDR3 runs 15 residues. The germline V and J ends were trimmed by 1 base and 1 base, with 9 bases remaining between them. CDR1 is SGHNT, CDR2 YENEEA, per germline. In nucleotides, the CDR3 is TGTGCCAGCAGCTTAGGGAGGGGCCGCACAGATACGCAGTATTTT. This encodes CASSLGRGRTDTQYF.

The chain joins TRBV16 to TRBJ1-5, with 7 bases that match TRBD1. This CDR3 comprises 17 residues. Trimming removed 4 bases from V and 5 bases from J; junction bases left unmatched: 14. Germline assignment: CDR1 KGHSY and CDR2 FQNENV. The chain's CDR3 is CASSRNLLQGGDQPQHF. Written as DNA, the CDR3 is TGTGCCAGCAGCCGAAACCTCCTTCAGGGGGGCGATCAGCCCCAGCATTTT.

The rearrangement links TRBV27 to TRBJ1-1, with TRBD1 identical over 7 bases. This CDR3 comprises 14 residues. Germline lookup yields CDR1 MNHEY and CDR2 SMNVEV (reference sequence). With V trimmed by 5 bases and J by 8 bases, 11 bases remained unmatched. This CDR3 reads CASSQQPLGGEAFF. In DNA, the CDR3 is TGTGCCAGCAGTCAACAACCTCTAGGGGGCGAAGCTTTCTTT.

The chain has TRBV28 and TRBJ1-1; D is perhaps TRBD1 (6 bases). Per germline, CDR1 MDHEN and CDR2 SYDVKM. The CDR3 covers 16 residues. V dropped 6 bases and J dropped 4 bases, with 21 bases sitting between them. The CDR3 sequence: CASRHPDRPISTEAFF. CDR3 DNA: TGTGCCAGCAGGCATCCAGACAGGCCAATTAGCACTGAAGCTTTCTTT.

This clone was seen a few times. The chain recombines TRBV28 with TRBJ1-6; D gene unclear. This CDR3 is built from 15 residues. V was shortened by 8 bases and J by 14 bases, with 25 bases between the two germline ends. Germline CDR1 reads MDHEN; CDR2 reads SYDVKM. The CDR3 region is CASSITLSRASALHF. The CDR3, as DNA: TGTGCCAGCTCGATAACCTTGTCACGAGCGTCAGCCCTCCACTTT.

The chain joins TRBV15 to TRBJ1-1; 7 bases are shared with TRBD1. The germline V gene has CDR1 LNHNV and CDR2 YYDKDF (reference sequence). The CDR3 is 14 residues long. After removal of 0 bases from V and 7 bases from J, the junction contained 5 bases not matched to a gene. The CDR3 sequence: CATSRDRQGDEAFF. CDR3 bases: TGTGCCACCAGCAGAGATCGGCAGGGGGATGAAGCTTTCTTT.

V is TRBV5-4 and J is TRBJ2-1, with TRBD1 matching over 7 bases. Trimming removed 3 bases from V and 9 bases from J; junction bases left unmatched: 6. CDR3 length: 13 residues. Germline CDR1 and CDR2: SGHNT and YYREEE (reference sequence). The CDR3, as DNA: TGTGCCAGCAGCTCCACAGGGGAGCTTGAGCAGTTCTTC. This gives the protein CASSSTGELEQFF.

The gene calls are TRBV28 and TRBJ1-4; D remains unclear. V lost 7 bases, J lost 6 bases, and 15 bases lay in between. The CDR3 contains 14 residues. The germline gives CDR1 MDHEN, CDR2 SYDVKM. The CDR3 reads CASTMGGEDEKLFF. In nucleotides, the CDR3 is TGTGCCAGCACCATGGGAGGCGAAGATGAAAAACTGTTTTTT. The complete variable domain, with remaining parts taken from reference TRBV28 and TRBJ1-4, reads DVKVTQSSRYLVKRTGEKVFLECVQDMDHENMFWYRQDPGLGLRLIYFSYDVKMKEKGDIPEGYSVSREKKERFSLILESASTNQTSMYLCASTMGGEDEKLFFGSGTQLSVL.

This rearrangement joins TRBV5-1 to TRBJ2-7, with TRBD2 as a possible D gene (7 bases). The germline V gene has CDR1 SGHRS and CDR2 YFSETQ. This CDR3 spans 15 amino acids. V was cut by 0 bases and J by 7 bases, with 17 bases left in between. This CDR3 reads CASSLDGGGAQEQYF. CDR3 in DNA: TGCGCCAGCAGCTTGGATGGTGGGGGGGCTCAAGAGCAGTACTTC. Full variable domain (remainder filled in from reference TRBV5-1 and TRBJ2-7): KAGVTQTPRYLIKTRGQQVTLSCSPISGHRSVSWYQQTPGQGLQFLFEYFSETQRNKGNFPGRFSGRQFSNSRSEMNVSTLELGDSALYLCASSLDGGGAQEQYFGPGTRLTVT.

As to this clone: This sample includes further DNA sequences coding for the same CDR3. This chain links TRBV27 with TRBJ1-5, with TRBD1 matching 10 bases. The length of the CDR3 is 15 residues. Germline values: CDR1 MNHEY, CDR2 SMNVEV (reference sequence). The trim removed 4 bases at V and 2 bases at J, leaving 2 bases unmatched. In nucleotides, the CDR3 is TGTGCCAGCAGTTCCGGGACAGGGGGCAATCAGCCCCAGCATTTT. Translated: CASSSGTGGNQPQHF.

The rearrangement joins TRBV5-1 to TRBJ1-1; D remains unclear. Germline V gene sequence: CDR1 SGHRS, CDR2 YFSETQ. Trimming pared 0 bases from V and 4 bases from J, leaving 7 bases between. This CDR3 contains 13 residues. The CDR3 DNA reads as TGCGCCAGCAGCTTGGAACCGGGCACTGAAGCTTTCTTT. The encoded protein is CASSLEPGTEAFF.

For the CDR3, the DNA is TGCGCCAGCTCCCCGCCCGGTGGGGGGGCCAAAAACATTCAGTACTTC. It encodes CASSPPGGGAKNIQYF. This chain uses TRBV5-1 with TRBJ2-4, with D possibly matching TRBD2 (6 bases). The V gene lost 7 bases and the J gene lost 1 base, with 18 bases spanning the gap. The length of the CDR3 is 16 residues. Germline CDR1 and CDR2: SGHRS and YFSETQ.

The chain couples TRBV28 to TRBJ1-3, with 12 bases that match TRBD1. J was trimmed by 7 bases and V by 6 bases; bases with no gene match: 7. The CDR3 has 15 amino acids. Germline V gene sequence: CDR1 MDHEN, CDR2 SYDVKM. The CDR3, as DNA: TGTGCCAGCAGGGTCGGGACAGGGGGCGCGAACACCATATATTTT. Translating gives CASRVGTGGANTIYF.

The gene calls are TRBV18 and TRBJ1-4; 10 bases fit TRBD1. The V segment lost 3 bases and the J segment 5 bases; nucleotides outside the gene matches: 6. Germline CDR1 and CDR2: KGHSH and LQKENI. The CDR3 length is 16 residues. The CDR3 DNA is TGTGCCAGCTCACCTTACCGGGACAGGGGAAATGAAAAACTGTTTTTT. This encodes CASSPYRDRGNEKLFF.

The CDR3 protein is CASSSRGISGELFF. The DNA of the CDR3 is TGTGCCAGCAGCTCCAGGGGGATCTCCGGGGAGCTGTTTTTT. The genes are TRBV9 and TRBJ2-2; 7 bases are a match to TRBD1. The junction had 6 bases not matched to a gene; V was cut back by 4 bases and J by 6 bases. This CDR3 spans 14 amino acids. Germline CDR1 SGDLS, CDR2 YYNGEE.

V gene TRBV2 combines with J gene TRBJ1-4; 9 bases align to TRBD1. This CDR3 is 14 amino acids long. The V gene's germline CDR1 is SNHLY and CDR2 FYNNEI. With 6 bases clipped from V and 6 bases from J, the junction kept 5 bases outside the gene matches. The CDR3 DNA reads TGTGCCAGCAGGGACAGGGGTATGGATGAAAAACTGTTTTTT. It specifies CASRDRGMDEKLFF.

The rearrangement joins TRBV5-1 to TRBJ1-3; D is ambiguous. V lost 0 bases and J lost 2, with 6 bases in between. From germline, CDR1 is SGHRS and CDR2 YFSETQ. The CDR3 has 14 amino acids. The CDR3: CASSLAGAGNTIYF. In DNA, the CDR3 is TGCGCCAGCAGCTTGGCCGGGGCTGGAAACACCATATATTTT.

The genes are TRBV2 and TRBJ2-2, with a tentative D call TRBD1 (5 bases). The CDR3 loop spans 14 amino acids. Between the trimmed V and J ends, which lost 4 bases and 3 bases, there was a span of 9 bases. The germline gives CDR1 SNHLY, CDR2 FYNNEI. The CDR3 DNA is TGTGCCAGCAGTGGCAGGGCGCACACCGGGGAGCTGTTTTTT. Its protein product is CASSGRAHTGELFF.

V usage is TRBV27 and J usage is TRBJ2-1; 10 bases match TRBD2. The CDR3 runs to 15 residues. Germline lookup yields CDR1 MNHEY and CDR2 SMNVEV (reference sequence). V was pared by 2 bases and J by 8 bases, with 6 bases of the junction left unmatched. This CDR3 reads CASSLRLAGRDEQFF. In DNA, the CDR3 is TGTGCCAGCAGTTTACGACTAGCGGGTAGGGATGAGCAGTTCTTC.

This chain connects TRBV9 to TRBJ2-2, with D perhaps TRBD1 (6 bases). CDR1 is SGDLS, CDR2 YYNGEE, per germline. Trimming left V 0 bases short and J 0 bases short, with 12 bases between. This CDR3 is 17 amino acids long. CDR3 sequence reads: CASSVAKQGANTGELFF. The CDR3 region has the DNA TGTGCCAGCAGCGTAGCTAAACAGGGAGCGAACACCGGGGAGCTGTTTTTT.

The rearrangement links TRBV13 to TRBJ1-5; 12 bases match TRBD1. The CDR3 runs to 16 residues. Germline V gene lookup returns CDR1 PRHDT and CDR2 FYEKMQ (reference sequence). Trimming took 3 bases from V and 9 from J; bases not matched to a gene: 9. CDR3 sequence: CASSLGDRGRGRPQHF. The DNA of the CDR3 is TGTGCCAGCAGCTTGGGGGACAGGGGGCGCGGAAGGCCCCAGCATTTT. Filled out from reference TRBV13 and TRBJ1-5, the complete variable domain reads AAGVIQSPRHLIKEKRETATLKCYPIPRHDTVYWYQQGPGQDPQFLISFYEKMQSDKGSIPDRFSAQQFSDYHSELNMSSLELGDSALYFCASSLGDRGRGRPQHFGDGTRLSIL.

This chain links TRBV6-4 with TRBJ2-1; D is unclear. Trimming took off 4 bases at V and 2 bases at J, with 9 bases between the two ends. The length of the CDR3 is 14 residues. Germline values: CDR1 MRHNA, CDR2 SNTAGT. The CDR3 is CASSAEETYNEQFF. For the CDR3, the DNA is TGTGCCAGCAGTGCTGAGGAAACCTACAATGAGCAGTTCTTC.

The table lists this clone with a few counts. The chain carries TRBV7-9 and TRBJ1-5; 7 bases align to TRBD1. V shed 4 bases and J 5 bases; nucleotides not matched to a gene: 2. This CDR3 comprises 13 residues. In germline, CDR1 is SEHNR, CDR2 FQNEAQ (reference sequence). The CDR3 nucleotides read TGTGCCAGCAGCTCTACAGGGGATCAGCCCCAGCATTTT. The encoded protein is CASSSTGDQPQHF.

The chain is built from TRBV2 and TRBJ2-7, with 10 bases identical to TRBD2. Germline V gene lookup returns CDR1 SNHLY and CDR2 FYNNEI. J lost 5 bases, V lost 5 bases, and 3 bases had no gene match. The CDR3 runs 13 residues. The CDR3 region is CASSLGLADEQYF. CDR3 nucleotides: TGTGCCAGCAGTCTTGGACTAGCGGACGAGCAGTACTTC.